A single sample is the source of the 30 T cell receptor beta chains below, sequenced in a study of cytomegalovirus exposure and HLA in healthy donors. It was with 60 Vbeta and 13 Jbeta primers that the PCR ran. Using immunoSEQ multiplex PCR, the repertoire was profiled, and TCRdb retains in-frame clones only, with some absent. The table shows 150,000 to 200,000 clones, with 78% occurring only once. Sequencing input: PBMCs. These receptors all stem from a woman aged 45 to 65 in good health and CMV-seropositive.

This chain uses TRBV16 with TRBJ1-3; D ambiguous. V was clipped by 4 bases and J by 0 bases, with 16 bases between them. The germline gives CDR1 KGHSY, CDR2 FQNENV. The CDR3 runs to 17 residues. CDR3 coding DNA: TGTGCCAGCAGCCCAAAATTGGAAGGGAGCTCTGGAAACACCATATATTTT. As protein: CASSPKLEGSSGNTIYF.

The chain couples TRBV7-9 to TRBJ2-5; weak D call: TRBD1 (6 bases). This CDR3 has 14 residues. The germline V and J ends were trimmed by 5 bases and 4 bases, with 14 bases remaining between them. Germline assignment: CDR1 SEHNR and CDR2 FQNEAQ (reference sequence). For the CDR3, the DNA is TGTGCCAGCAGCCCGCAGGGGATCCGAGAGACCCAGTACTTC. This encodes CASSPQGIRETQYF.

The chain employs TRBV6-1 and TRBJ2-5; D remains unclear. The DNA matches TRBJ2-7 better at its end, which makes the J call doubtful. Germline loops: CDR1 MNHNS, CDR2 SASEGT. The CDR3 length is 14 residues. CDR3 region: CASSEAALVNEQYF. DNA of the CDR3: TGTGCCAGCAGTGAAGCAGCCCTGGTCAACGAGCAGTACTTC.

J is TRBJ1-3 and V is TRBV5-1; the D gene is possibly TRBD1 (5 bases). From germline, CDR1 is SGHRS and CDR2 YFSETQ. The CDR3 runs 16 residues. V was cut by 1 base and J by 1 base, with 12 bases left in between. The CDR3 protein is CASSLSGRASGNTIYF. The CDR3 region has the DNA TGCGCCAGCAGCTTGTCAGGCAGGGCTTCTGGAAACACCATATATTTT.

The chain joins TRBV6-5 to TRBJ2-3, with 8 bases matching TRBD2. This CDR3 contains 14 residues. Germline V gene sequence: CDR1 MNHEY, CDR2 SVGAGI. The CDR3 DNA sequence: TGTGTCACCGGTACTAGCGGTACCACAGATACGCAGTATTTT. Its translation: CVTGTSGTTDTQYF.

The CDR3: CASSQDGNRRETQYF. In DNA, the CDR3 is TGTGCCAGCAGCCAAGATGGTAACCGGAGGGAGACCCAGTACTTC. This chain connects TRBV4-2 to TRBJ2-5; tentatively, D is TRBD2 (5 bases). CDR3 length equals 15 residues. CDR1 LGHNA and CDR2 YNFKEQ come from the germline V gene. Deletions cut 0 bases from V and 5 bases from J, with 13 bases between.

The CDR3 region has the DNA TGTGCCAGCAAGAGGGGGGGAGGAGTCGAGCAGTACTTC. It is translated as CASKRGGGVEQYF. V is TRBV27 and J is TRBJ2-7; possibly TRBD2 for D (7 bases). Trimming removed 7 bases at V and 6 bases at J, with 16 bases between. Germline V lookup: CDR1 MNHEY, CDR2 SMNVEV (reference sequence). This CDR3 spans 13 amino acids.

This clone was seen a few times. This chain joins TRBV7-2 and TRBJ2-3; the D gene is possibly TRBD2 (5 bases). The germline gives CDR1 SGHTA, CDR2 FQGNSA. The CDR3 is 11 amino acids. The V end lost 1 base, the J end lost 11 bases, and 7 bases lay between the germline ends. CDR3 sequence (DNA): TGTGCCAGCAGCTTAGGCGGACTGCAGTATTTT. It specifies CASSLGGLQYF.

This clone came up once. This CDR3 reads CASSEALGLLNYGYTF. CDR3 nucleotide sequence: TGTGCCAGCAGTGAAGCCTTAGGACTCCTAAACTATGGCTACACCTTC. V and J are TRBV6-1 and TRBJ1-2; D uncertain. The CDR3 sequence is 16 residues long. V was pared by 0 bases and J by 2 bases, with 13 bases between. Germline V gives CDR1 MNHNS, CDR2 SASEGT.

This clone was picked up one time. The chain carries TRBV30 and TRBJ1-1; 7 nucleotides line up with TRBD1. Germline lookup yields CDR1 GTSNPN and CDR2 SVGIG (reference sequence). This CDR3 is built from 13 residues. With V trimmed by 5 bases and J by 2 bases, 5 bases remained unmatched. The CDR3 DNA sequence: TGTGCCTGGGTGGACAGGCCAAACACTGAAGCTTTCTTT. This gives the protein CAWVDRPNTEAFF.

The rearrangement joins TRBV27 to TRBJ2-1; D call uncertain. Germline V gene data show CDR1 as MNHEY and CDR2 as SMNVEV (reference sequence). This CDR3 region has 11 residues. V was clipped by 8 bases and J by 9 bases, with 11 bases between them. The CDR3 sequence: CASPHFGEQFF. CDR3 nucleotides: TGTGCCAGCCCCCATTTCGGTGAGCAGTTCTTC.

The chain combines TRBV25-1 with TRBJ2-3, with D possibly matching TRBD1 (5 bases). From germline, CDR1 is MGHDK and CDR2 SYGVNS. V lost 2 bases, J lost 2 bases, and 11 bases lay in between. The CDR3 is 15 amino acids. The CDR3 protein is CASSEGGAITDTQYF. CDR3 sequence (DNA): TGTGCCAGCAGTGAAGGTGGGGCAATCACAGATACGCAGTATTTT.

The chain joins TRBV2 to TRBJ2-7; no clear D gene. The CDR3 covers 15 residues. Trimming left V 5 bases short and J 5 bases short, with 19 bases between. Germline V gene lookup returns CDR1 SNHLY and CDR2 FYNNEI. The CDR3 here is CASSLMRREGDEQYF. The CDR3 nucleotides are TGTGCCAGCAGTCTAATGCGGCGAGAAGGTGACGAGCAGTACTTC.

The chain employs TRBV9 and TRBJ1-4; D is perhaps TRBD1 (5 bases). From germline, CDR1 is SGDLS and CDR2 YYNGEE. Trimming took 4 bases from V and 5 from J, leaving 18 bases between them. The CDR3 has 16 amino acids. The CDR3 spells CASSSHMGQGNEKLFF. CDR3 in DNA: TGTGCCAGCAGCTCCCATATGGGGCAGGGAAATGAAAAACTGTTTTTT.

The gene calls are TRBV25-1 and TRBJ2-1; maybe TRBD2 (7 bases). The length of the CDR3 is 15 residues. V dropped 6 bases and J dropped 9 bases, with 21 bases sitting between them. Germline V gene data show CDR1 as MGHDK and CDR2 as SYGVNS. The CDR3 nucleotides are TGTGCCAGCAGATTCACAGGGAGGGAGGAAGCTGAGCAGTTCTTC. This translates into CASRFTGREEAEQFF.

The chain has TRBV13 and TRBJ1-2; TRBD1 aligns across 9 bases. V gave up 6 bases and J gave up 8 bases; unmatched junction bases: 7. The CDR3 length is 13 residues. CDR1 PRHDT and CDR2 FYEKMQ come from the germline V gene (reference sequence). As DNA, the CDR3 is TGTGCCAGCAGTTCACAGGGGGCGAACGGCTACACCTTC. It encodes CASSSQGANGYTF.

This chain uses TRBV4-2 with TRBJ2-7; no reliable D call. V lost 1 base and J lost 0, with 7 bases in between. In germline, CDR1 is LGHNA, CDR2 YNFKEQ. This CDR3 is built from 14 residues. The CDR3 bases are TGTGCCAGCAGCCAAGGTGGTAGCTCCTACGAGCAGTACTTC. Translating gives CASSQGGSSYEQYF.

CDR3 sequence: CASSLAQSTDTQYF. For the CDR3, the DNA is TGTGCCAGCAGCTTGGCGCAGAGCACAGATACGCAGTATTTT. This chain links TRBV5-4 with TRBJ2-3; D not certain. Germline V CDR1 and CDR2: SGHNT, YYREEE (reference sequence). Trimming removed 0 bases from V and 0 bases from J, with 5 bases in between. The CDR3 runs to 14 residues.

Regarding this clone: Distinct nucleotide sequences in the sample also encode this CDR3. The chain employs TRBV5-1 and TRBJ2-2; D may be TRBD1 (5 bases). This CDR3 has 15 amino acids. Trimming left V 2 bases short and J 0 bases short, with 8 bases between. Germline V gene lookup returns CDR1 SGHRS and CDR2 YFSETQ. The CDR3 DNA is TGCGCCAGCAGCTTAGGACAAACGAACACCGGGGAGCTGTTTTTT. This translates into CASSLGQTNTGELFF.

J is TRBJ1-5 and V is TRBV30; no firm D call. CDR1 and CDR2 from the germline V gene are GTSNPN and SVGIG (reference sequence). The CDR3 has 13 residues. V was cut by 7 bases and J by 2 bases, with 12 bases left in between. The CDR3 nucleotides read TGTGCCTTCACGCCCGGAGGCAATCAGCCCCAGCATTTT. Protein product: CAFTPGGNQPQHF.

The genes are TRBV7-3 and TRBJ2-3, with unresolved D. Trimming took 5 bases from V and 3 from J, leaving 12 bases between them. Germline CDR1 is SGHTA and CDR2 is FQGTGA. The CDR3 contains 14 residues. The CDR3: CASSPVLGTDTQYF. CDR3 sequence (DNA): TGTGCCAGCAGCCCCGTCCTCGGGACAGATACGCAGTATTTT.

This chain joins TRBV6-1 and TRBJ2-3; 12 positions agree with TRBD2. The CDR3 has 15 residues. Unmatched junction bases numbered 1, after V lost 2 bases and J lost 4 bases. Germline lookup yields CDR1 MNHNS and CDR2 SASEGT. In DNA, the CDR3 is TGTGCCAGCAGTGAACTAGCGGGGGGGCCAGATACGCAGTATTTT. It translates to CASSELAGGPDTQYF.

This clone was seen a single time. Its ends do not fully match the called genes, so a read error is possible. The J gene is TRBJ1-3, the V gene TRBV13, with D perhaps matching TRBD1 (5 bases). CDR1 is PRHDT, CDR2 FYEKMQ, per germline (reference sequence). The CDR3 loop spans 15 amino acids. In nucleotides, the CDR3 is TGTGCCAGCACCTTACGGGGGATCTCTGGAAACACCATATATTTT. This translates into CASTLRGISGNTIYF.

This chain joins TRBV6-5 and TRBJ1-2, with TRBD1 matching 9 bases. The CDR3 is made up of 15 amino acids. Germline V gives CDR1 MNHEY, CDR2 SVGAGI. The V segment lost 2 bases and the J segment 6 bases; nucleotides outside the gene matches: 7. For the CDR3, the DNA is TGTGCCAGCAGTTACACGCCGGGACAGGGAGATGGCTACACCTTC. It translates to CASSYTPGQGDGYTF.

The DNA for the CDR3 is TGTGCTAGTGGTTTAGACAGTACTAACTATGGCTACACCTTC. Its protein is CASGLDSTNYGYTF. The rearrangement links TRBV12-5 to TRBJ1-2, with TRBD1 as a possible D gene (5 bases). The V end lost 3 bases, the J end lost 0 bases, and 8 bases lay between the germline ends. Germline V lookup: CDR1 LGHNT, CDR2 FRNRAP. The CDR3 has 14 residues.

The J gene is TRBJ1-2, the V gene TRBV9; D is unclear. The germline V gene has CDR1 SGDLS and CDR2 YYNGEE. The CDR3 covers 14 residues. The V end was cut by 0 bases, the J end by 4 bases, with 10 bases between. CDR3 in DNA: TGTGCCAGCAGCGTAGGGGGAGACGTCTATGGCTACACCTTC. This sequence encodes CASSVGGDVYGYTF.

The chain is built from TRBV27 and TRBJ2-1; 7 bases line up with TRBD1. The junction had 21 bases not matched to a gene; V was cut back by 5 bases and J by 11 bases. This CDR3 region has 17 residues. The germline V gene encodes CDR1 MNHEY and CDR2 SMNVEV (reference sequence). For the CDR3, the DNA is TGTGCCAGCAGTCGCCAGACAGGGTCGCTGGGGCGGACTCAGCAGTTCTTC. Its protein product is CASSRQTGSLGRTQQFF.

V gene TRBV7-2 combines with J gene TRBJ1-5; D ambiguous. The germline V and J ends were trimmed by 0 bases and 4 bases, with 4 bases remaining between them. The CDR3 runs to 13 residues. CDR1 and CDR2 (germline): SGHTA, FQGNSA. The CDR3 DNA reads TGTGCCAGCAGCTTAGCGCGAAATCAGCCCCAGCATTTT. Translation gives CASSLARNQPQHF.

The chain recombines TRBV30 with TRBJ1-2; D call uncertain. The CDR3 has 12 residues. V shed 2 bases and J shed 4 bases, with 8 bases lying between them. In germline, CDR1 is GTSNPN, CDR2 SVGIG (reference sequence). The chain's CDR3 is CAWSYNSYGYTF. Here the CDR3 DNA reads TGTGCCTGGAGTTATAACAGCTATGGCTACACCTTC.

The gene calls are TRBV11-2 and TRBJ2-7; D perhaps matches TRBD1 (5 bases). Trimming cost V 1 base and J 3 bases, with 13 bases left between them. Germline assignment: CDR1 SGHAT and CDR2 FQNNGV. This CDR3 is built from 15 residues. The CDR3 bases are TGTGCCAGCAGCTTAGCTCCAGGGCCAAACTACGAGCAGTACTTC. Protein: CASSLAPGPNYEQYF.